This T cell receptor (beta chain) was found in a study of beta chain features in type 1 diabetes. General study findings and limits: Still unanswered here is whether HLA type influences TCRB rearrangement. All four CD4+ subsets from Type 1 diabetes patients carried moderately but significantly shorter TCRB CDR3s.

There are a few counts of this clone. The antigen is not known. Different DNA sequences within this sample yield the same CDR3. One heparinised blood draw, averaging roughly 110 mL, came from each donor. The CDR3 contains 13 residues. CDR1 and CDR2 (germline): SGDLS, YYNGEE. Trimming cost V 3 bases and J 0 bases, with 6 bases left between them. Expressed TCRB transcripts were sequenced because the isolated RNA had all been reverse transcribed beforehand. About 3.7 million reads per sample were averaged for naive, central memory and regulatory samples. The repertoire was sequenced with immunoSEQ multiplex PCR; TCRdb's copy has only in-frame clones and lacks some. The data show 600,000 to 700,000 clones, 9.5% to 15% seen once.

Sequencing was performed on naive CD4+ T cells from blood. This chain joins TRBV9 and TRBJ1-1; D gene unclear. This clonotype originated in a man aged 25-40 years with type 1 diabetes. CDR3 sequence: CASSGQVNTEAFF. The CDR3 DNA follows: TGTGCCAGCAGCGGACAAGTGAACACTGAAGCTTTCTTT.